A selection of T cell receptor beta chains follows, all from one sample in a study of blood T cell repertoires in COVID-19. TCRdb's copy holds only in-frame clones and misses some; the assay was immunoSEQ multiplex PCR. Found here are approximately 100,000 clones, less than 80% of them singletons; the top ten hold 20%. Sequenced material: peripheral blood. The receptors come from a man between 70 and 80 years old with active or convalescent COVID-19. Each CDR3 is given with its conserved first and last residue. A D gene is named only where the DNA matches it firmly. Not all rows give a size; the values are once, few, many and, for expanded clones, a class.

. TRBJ1-1 . TRBV29-1 CSVGQGWNEAFF TGCAGCGTTGGGCAGGGCTGGAACGAAGCTTTCTTT
. TRBJ2-1 TRBD2 TRBV4-2 CASSQASSGAYNEQFF TGTGCCAGCAGCCAAGCAAGCAGCGGGGCCTACAATGAGCAGTTCTTC
. TRBJ2-4 . TRBV13 CASSLRSNLAKNIQYF TGTGCCAGCAGCTTACGAAGCAACCTAGCCAAAAACATTCAGTACTTC
. TRBJ1-5 TRBD1 TRBV10-3 CAISDGQANQPQHF TGTGCCATCAGTGATGGACAGGCTAATCAGCCCCAGCATTTT
few TRBJ2-2 TRBD1 TRBV5-1 CASSPGQGEAGELFF TGCGCCAGCAGCCCGGGACAGGGGGAGGCCGGGGAGCTGTTTTTT
few TRBJ1-5 . TRBV19 CASSMGPYDQPQHF TGTGCCAGTAGTATGGGCCCCTACGATCAGCCCCAGCATTTT
. TRBJ1-6 . TRBV6-1 CASSERSETYNSPLHF TGTGCCAGCAGTGAAAGGTCGGAGACCTATAATTCACCCCTCCACTTT
once TRBJ2-7 TRBD1 TRBV2 CASTPRPGGHEQYF TGTGCCAGCACCCCTCGCCCAGGGGGCCACGAGCAGTACTTC
. TRBJ2-2 . TRBV6-5 CASAGLNTGELFF TGTGCCAGCGCAGGGCTGAACACCGGGGAGCTGTTTTTT
once TRBJ2-1 TRBD1 TRBV19 CASSINDRESEQFF TGTGCCAGTAGTATTAATGACAGGGAATCTGAGCAGTTCTTC
. TRBJ2-7 . TRBV19 CASSGTPETYEQYF TGTGCCAGTTCCGGGACACCTGAAACCTACGAGCAGTACTTC
. TRBJ2-3 TRBD2 TRBV5-6 CASGTSGSRDTQYF TGTGCCAGTGGGACTAGCGGGAGTCGAGATACGCAGTATTTT
. TRBJ2-1 . TRBV7-3 CASSIDSGVTNEQFF TGTGCCAGCAGCATAGATAGCGGAGTCACCAATGAGCAGTTCTTC
. TRBJ2-7 TRBD1 TRBV5-4 CASSLGGTGVYEQYF TGTGCCTCCAGCTTGGGGGGGACAGGGGTCTACGAGCAGTACTTC
. TRBJ2-1 TRBD2 TRBV5-4 CASSPPGGEQFF TGTGCCAGCAGCCCCCCGGGAGGAGAGCAGTTCTTC
. TRBJ2-3 TRBD2 TRBV5-1 CASSFLAGVTDTQYF TGCGCCAGCAGCTTCCTAGCGGGGGTTACAGATACGCAGTATTTT
. TRBJ2-1 TRBD2 TRBV27 CASSLREREGQFF TGTGCCAGCAGTTTAAGGGAGCGGGAGGGGCAGTTCTTC
. TRBJ2-5 TRBD1 TRBV5-1 CASSLRGDRAFQETQYF TGCGCCAGCAGCTTGAGGGGCGACAGGGCCTTCCAAGAGACCCAGTACTTC
. TRBJ1-2 . TRBV10-3 CAISEAGGANYGYTF TGTGCCATCAGTGAGGCCGGGGGAGCTAACTATGGCTACACCTTC
. TRBJ1-4 TRBD1 TRBV5-1 CASSLWGQGEKLFF TGCGCCAGCAGCTTGTGGGGACAGGGAGAAAAACTGTTTTTT
. TRBJ1-1 TRBD1 TRBV9 CASSMGQGGPEAFF TGTGCCAGCAGCATGGGACAGGGAGGCCCTGAAGCTTTCTTT
. TRBJ2-1 . TRBV24-1 CATSAPGSVDEQFF TGTGCCACCAGTGCGCCGGGGTCTGTCGATGAGCAGTTCTTC
. TRBJ2-7 . TRBV9 CASSVTSTAVEQYF TGTGCCAGCAGCGTGACATCGACAGCCGTCGAGCAGTACTTC
. TRBJ2-3 TRBD1 TRBV5-5 CASSFSTGGSDTQYF TGTGCCAGCAGCTTCTCGACAGGGGGCTCAGATACGCAGTATTTT
once TRBJ2-5 TRBD1 TRBV5-1 CASSLVGQIQETQYF TGCGCCAGCAGCTTGGTGGGACAGATACAAGAGACCCAGTACTTC
. TRBJ2-1 TRBD2 TRBV5-8 CASRTSGFYNEQFF TGTGCCAGCAGGACTAGCGGGTTCTACAATGAGCAGTTCTTC
. TRBJ1-1 . TRBV2 CASSSDMENTEAFF TGTGCCAGCAGTTCCGACATGGAGAACACTGAAGCTTTCTTT
. TRBJ2-1 . TRBV10-1 CAIDREEYNEQFF TGCGCCATCGACAGGGAGGAGTACAATGAGCAGTTCTTC
few TRBJ2-5 TRBD2 TRBV10-2 CASSESPAGEETQYF TGCGCCAGCAGTGAGTCCCCAGCGGGGGAGGAGACCCAGTACTTC
. TRBJ2-7 . TRBV15 CATVPRQGYEQYF TGTGCCACCGTACCAAGGCAGGGCTACGAGCAGTACTTC
. TRBJ2-3 TRBD2 TRBV30 CAWSEGLAGGIDTQYF TGTGCCTGGAGCGAGGGGCTAGCGGGAGGTATAGATACGCAGTATTTT
. TRBJ2-3 TRBD2 TRBV15 CATSGGGTSGSLGTDTQYF TGTGCCACCAGCGGGGGGGGGACTAGCGGGAGCCTAGGCACAGATACGCAGTATTTT
. TRBJ2-1 TRBD2 TRBV9 CASSVQAGGLDEQFF TGTGCCAGCAGCGTGCAAGCGGGGGGGCTGGATGAGCAGTTCTTC
. TRBJ2-7 TRBD1 TRBV5-5 CASSFWDRSFVRTYEQYF TGTGCCAGCAGCTTTTGGGACAGGTCTTTTGTACGAACCTACGAGCAGTACTTC
. TRBJ2-2 . TRBV14 CASSLGLLGELFF TGTGCCAGCAGCCTTGGACTTCTTGGGGAGCTGTTTTTT
. TRBJ2-1 . TRBV6-5 CASSYSGGPYNEQFF TGTGCCAGCAGTTACTCAGGGGGACCCTACAATGAGCAGTTCTTC
. TRBJ1-5 . TRBV7-2 CASSLQGSGWQPQHF TGTGCCAGCAGTCTTCAGGGGAGTGGGTGGCAGCCCCAGCATTTT
. TRBJ2-7 TRBD2 TRBV7-2 CASSWMLAGRGQYF TGTGCCAGCAGCTGGATGTTAGCGGGCCGGGGGCAGTACTTC
. TRBJ2-1 TRBD2 TRBV3-1/TRBV3-2 CASSQRLAGNNEQFF TGTGCCAGCAGCCAGAGACTAGCGGGCAACAATGAGCAGTTCTTC
. TRBJ2-1 . TRBV3-1/TRBV3-2 CASSQDGGNEQFF TGTGCCAGCAGCCAAGATGGCGGGAATGAGCAGTTCTTC
. TRBJ2-7 TRBD2 TRBV11-1 CASSFSSREISYEQYF TGTGCCAGCAGCTTTAGTTCGCGGGAGATCTCCTACGAGCAGTACTTC
. TRBJ1-5 . TRBV12-5 CASGGSEGQPQHF TGTGCTAGTGGTGGGAGCGAGGGTCAGCCCCAGCATTTT
. TRBJ2-1 . TRBV11-3 CASSLDGGHRYNEQFF TGTGCCAGCAGCTTAGATGGGGGACACCGCTACAATGAGCAGTTCTTC
. TRBJ2-3 . TRBV5-1 CASSLGVVSYTQYF TGCGCCAGCAGCTTGGGAGTAGTATCATATACGCAGTATTTT
. TRBJ2-7 TRBD1 TRBV5-1 CASSLYGTGLYEQYF TGCGCCAGCAGCTTGTATGGGACAGGTTTATACGAGCAGTACTTC
. TRBJ2-7 TRBD2 TRBV6-1 CASSDWSGAPYEQYF TGTGCCAGCAGTGATTGGAGCGGGGCCCCCTACGAGCAGTACTTC
. TRBJ1-4 . TRBV12-3/TRBV12-4 CASTLYPGEKLFF TGTGCCAGCACCCTCTACCCGGGGGAAAAACTGTTTTTT
. TRBJ2-7 TRBD2 TRBV7-2 CASSSERGRTYEQYF TGTGCCAGCAGCTCCGAGCGGGGAAGGACCTACGAGCAGTACTTC
. TRBJ2-3 . TRBV10-2 CASSDPGLVTDTQYF TGCGCCAGCAGCGATCCGGGACTCGTGACAGATACGCAGTATTTT
. TRBJ1-3 . TRBV10-3 CAISNINSGNTIYF TGTGCCATCAGTAACATTAACTCTGGAAACACCATATATTTT
. TRBJ2-7 TRBD2 TRBV2 CASSAGGSSYEQYF TGTGCCAGCAGTGCGGGGGGGAGCTCCTACGAGCAGTACTTC
. TRBJ2-1 TRBD1 TRBV5-1 CASSLVPGTGINEQFF TGCGCCAGCAGCTTGGTCCCCGGGACAGGGATCAATGAGCAGTTCTTC
. TRBJ2-7 TRBD2 TRBV3-1/TRBV3-2 CASSLQRGTSYEQYF TGTGCCAGCAGCCTACAGCGGGGGACTTCCTACGAGCAGTACTTC